This T cell receptor (beta chain) was captured in a study of OX40 agonist ivuxolimab in advanced cancers. The germline V gene encodes CDR1 SNHLY and CDR2 FYNNEI. The CDR3 is made up of 14 amino acids. Trimming took 5 bases from V and 2 from J, leaving 12 bases between them. Autoimmune disease history or systemic immunosuppression led to patient exclusion. Measured with immunoSEQ multiplex PCR; TCRdb has only the in-frame clones, and not every one. The table records about 51,000 clones, over 75% of them present only once. The input for sequencing was CD4+ or CD8+ T cells sorted from blood, taken in a trial of the OX40 agonist ivuxolimab. This chain joins TRBV2 and TRBJ2-5; the D is unclear. The TCR sequence derives from an adult with an advanced solid tumor such as melanoma, head and neck, liver or kidney cancer. The CDR3 DNA follows: TGTGCCAGCAGTCCAGGACGGTATCAAGAGACCCAGTACTTC. Amino acids: CASSPGRYQETQYF.